The next 12 T cell receptor beta chains were all read from a single sample in a study of Ad26.COV2.S vaccination and SARS-CoV-2 variants. TCRdb keeps only in-frame clones here, not all; method: immunoSEQ multiplex PCR. The repertoire holds approximately 360,000 clones, with under 90% as singletons. Described treatment: about 20 received Ad26.COV2.S at low or high dose, single or two shots; roughly five received placebo; per-sample allocation not given. Material that was analyzed had been drawn on day 63 after the first vaccine or placebo injection. This specimen consisted of peripheral blood, obtained in a trial of Ad26.COV2.S vaccine versus placebo. All receptors derive from a person aged 18-60 years who received the Ad26.COV2.S COVID-19 vaccine or a placebo.

The chain carries TRBV4-1 and TRBJ2-1; 7 bases align to TRBD2. CDR1 is MGHRA, CDR2 YSYEKL, per germline. The CDR3 runs to 13 residues. V gave up 4 bases and J gave up 9 bases; unmatched junction bases: 6. The CDR3 coding sequence is TGCGCCAGCAGCCTCCCGGGGGGAGCTGAGCAGTTCTTC. This codes for CASSLPGGAEQFF.

The V and J genes are TRBV5-6 and TRBJ1-5; D gene unclear. V lost 1 base and J lost 0, with 17 bases in between. The CDR3 runs 18 residues. Germline V gives CDR1 SGHDT, CDR2 YYEEEE. This chain's CDR3 is CASSLYSGGSLSNQPQHF. DNA of the CDR3: TGTGCCAGCAGCTTGTATTCGGGTGGGTCTCTTAGCAATCAGCCCCAGCATTTT.

On this clone: One junction end disagrees with the germline gene, perhaps due to a read error. The V call is TRBV7-2, the J call TRBJ2-1; 7 positions agree with TRBD2. Germline CDR1 SGHTA, CDR2 FQGNSA. The CDR3 consists of 15 residues. This chain's CDR3 is CASSLAGGFYNEQFF. For the CDR3, the DNA is TGTGCCAGCAGCCTAGCCGGGGGGTTCTACAATGAGCAGTTCTTC.

The rearrangement uses TRBV4-3 and TRBJ1-2; tentatively, D is TRBD1 (6 bases). The germline V and J ends were trimmed by 4 bases and 4 bases, with 16 bases remaining between them. Germline CDR1 is LGHNA and CDR2 is YSLEER. The CDR3 is made up of 15 amino acids. The CDR3 spells CASSPNPGAVYGYTF. As DNA, the CDR3 is TGCGCCAGCAGCCCAAACCCAGGGGCGGTCTATGGCTACACCTTC.

The gene calls are TRBV30 and TRBJ1-1, with D possibly TRBD1 on 6 matching bases. The CDR3 length is 13 residues. V lost 5 bases to trimming and J lost 10 bases, with 20 bases between them. Germline values: CDR1 GTSNPN, CDR2 SVGIG (reference sequence). The CDR3 DNA is TGTGCCTGGTCAAACGGTGGAAGGGGGAGAGCTTTCTTT. This sequence encodes CAWSNGGRGRAFF.

This clone came up a few times. The rearrangement joins TRBV3-1 (or the pseudogene TRBV3-2) to TRBJ1-1; no clear D gene. Per germline, CDR1 LGHDT and CDR2 YNNKEL (reference sequence). There are 17 residues in the CDR3. V gave up 4 bases and J gave up 4 bases, with 22 bases separating them. The CDR3: CASSLRESSLRITEAFF. The CDR3 bases are TGTGCCAGCAGCCTCCGAGAGTCCTCTCTGCGGATCACTGAAGCTTTCTTT.

V and J are TRBV11-2 and TRBJ2-4, with D possibly TRBD2 on 7 matching bases. Between the trimmed V and J ends, which lost 5 bases and 2 bases, there was a span of 13 bases. This CDR3 is built from 15 residues. Germline values: CDR1 SGHAT, CDR2 FQNNGV. The CDR3 loop reads CASSPLGGPKNIQYF. The DNA for the CDR3 is TGTGCCAGCAGCCCCTTGGGGGGGCCCAAAAACATTCAGTACTTC.

The V and J genes are TRBV6-2 or TRBV6-3 and TRBJ2-7; D possibly uses TRBD1 or TRBD2 (5 bases each). CDR1 and CDR2 (germline): MNHEY, SVGEGT. Trimming stripped 6 bases from V and 3 bases from J, with 15 bases between. CDR3 length: 14 amino acids. The CDR3, as DNA: TGTGCCAGCAGCCCCCGGGACCTAATCTACGAGCAGTACTTC. This translates into CASSPRDLIYEQYF.

The chain combines TRBV9 with TRBJ2-5; TRBD2 matches 7 bases. This CDR3 is built from 16 residues. V shed 0 bases, J shed 3 bases, and the junction held 8 bases outside the gene matches. Germline CDR1 SGDLS, CDR2 YYNGEE. The CDR3 nucleotides are TGTGCCAGCAGCGTAGGCGTCGGAGCGGGGAAAGAGACCCAGTACTTC. As protein: CASSVGVGAGKETQYF. The full variable domain, rest sourced from reference TRBV9 and TRBJ2-5, is DSGVTQTPKHLITATGQRVTLRCSPRSGDLSVYWYQQSLDQGLQFLIQYYNGEERAKGNILERFSAQQFPDLHSELNLSSLELGDSALYFCASSVGVGAGKETQYFGPGTRLLVL.

This clone was seen only once. V is TRBV14 and J is TRBJ1-1, with D maybe TRBD1 (6 bases). The V gene's germline CDR1 is SGHDN and CDR2 FVKESK. The CDR3 runs to 15 residues. The V and J ends lost 0 bases and 4 bases respectively, with 12 bases between them. The CDR3 nucleotides read TGTGCCAGCAGCCAAGAAGTAGGGGGGGTCACTGAAGCTTTCTTT. It translates to CASSQEVGGVTEAFF.

Here the CDR3 reads CASSPGRNEQFF. The CDR3 DNA sequence: TGTGCCAGCAGCCCGGGGAGGAATGAGCAGTTCTTC. The chain has TRBV7-9 and TRBJ2-1; D might be TRBD2 (6 bases). CDR1 SEHNR and CDR2 FQNEAQ come from the germline V gene (reference sequence). The CDR3 loop spans 12 amino acids. V dropped 5 bases and J dropped 7 bases, with 9 bases sitting between them.

The rearrangement uses TRBV4-3 and TRBJ2-3, with D maybe TRBD2 (6 bases). V was clipped by 8 bases and J by 2 bases, with 14 bases between them. This CDR3 has 14 amino acids. CDR1 is LGHNA and CDR2 is YSLEER in the germline V gene. CDR3 sequence reads: CASSPGLNTDTQYF. CDR3 DNA sequence: TGCGCCAGCTCTCCGGGACTTAACACAGATACGCAGTATTTT.